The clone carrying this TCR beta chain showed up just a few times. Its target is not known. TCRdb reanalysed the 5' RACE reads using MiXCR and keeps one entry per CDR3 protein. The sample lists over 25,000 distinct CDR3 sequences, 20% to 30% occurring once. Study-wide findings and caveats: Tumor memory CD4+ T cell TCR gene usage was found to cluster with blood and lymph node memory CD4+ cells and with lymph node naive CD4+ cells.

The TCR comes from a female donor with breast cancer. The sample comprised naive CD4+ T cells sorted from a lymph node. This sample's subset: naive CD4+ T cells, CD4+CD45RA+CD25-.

The CDR3 protein is CASSGGGATGELFF. The CDR3 nucleotides are TGTGCCAGCAGTGGCGGGGGGGCCACCGGGGAGCTGTTTTTT. J is TRBJ2-2 and V is TRBV6-4, with 9 bases that match TRBD2. J gave up 4 bases and V 4 bases, and 1 base lay outside the gene matches. CDR1 is MRHNA and CDR2 is SNTAGT in the germline V gene. CDR3 size: 14 residues.